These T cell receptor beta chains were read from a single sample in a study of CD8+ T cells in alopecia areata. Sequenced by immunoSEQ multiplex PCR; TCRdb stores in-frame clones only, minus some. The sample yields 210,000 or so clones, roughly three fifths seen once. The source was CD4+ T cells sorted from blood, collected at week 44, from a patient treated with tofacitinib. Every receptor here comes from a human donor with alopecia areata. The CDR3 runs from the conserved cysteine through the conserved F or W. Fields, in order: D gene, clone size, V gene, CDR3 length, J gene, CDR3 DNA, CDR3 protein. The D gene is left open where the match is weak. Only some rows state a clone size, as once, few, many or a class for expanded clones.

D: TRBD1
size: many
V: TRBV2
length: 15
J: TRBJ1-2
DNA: TGTGCCAGCAGCCGGGGACAGTCAAGCAACTATGGCTACACCTTC
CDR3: CASSRGQSSNYGYTF

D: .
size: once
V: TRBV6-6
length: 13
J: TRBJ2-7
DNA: TGTGCCAGCAGCCCTGGACAGAGAGAGAGGAGAGTCTTC
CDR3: CASSPGQRERRVF

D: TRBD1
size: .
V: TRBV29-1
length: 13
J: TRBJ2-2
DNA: TGCAGCGCTGGACAGGGGGTATCCGGGGAGCTGTTTTTT
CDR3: CSAGQGVSGELFF

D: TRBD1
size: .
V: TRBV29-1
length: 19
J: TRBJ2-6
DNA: TGCAGCGTAGAAGTTATAACACCGGGACAGTTAACGGGGGCCAACGTCCTGACTTTC
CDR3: CSVEVITPGQLTGANVLTF

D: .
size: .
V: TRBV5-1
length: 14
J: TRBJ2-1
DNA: TGCGCCAGCAGCTTGGAGGCCCTCTCAAATGAGCAGTTCTTC
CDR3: CASSLEALSNEQFF

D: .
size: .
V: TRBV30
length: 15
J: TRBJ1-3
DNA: TGTGCCTGGAGTGTATGGGACGGCACTGGAAACACCATATATTTT
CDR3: CAWSVWDGTGNTIYF

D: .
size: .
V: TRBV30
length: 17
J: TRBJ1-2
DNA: TGTGCCTGGAGTGTACGGCTTCCCCGGGGGGCTAGGCATGGCTACACCTTC
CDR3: CAWSVRLPRGARHGYTF

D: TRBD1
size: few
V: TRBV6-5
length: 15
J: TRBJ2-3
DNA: TGTGCCAGCAGTACGACAGGGGGAGGCACAGATACGCAGTATTTT
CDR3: CASSTTGGGTDTQYF

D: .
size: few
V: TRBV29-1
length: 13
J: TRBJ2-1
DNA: TGCAGCGTCGGACTTACCACCAACAATGAGCAGTTCTTC
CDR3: CSVGLTTNNEQFF

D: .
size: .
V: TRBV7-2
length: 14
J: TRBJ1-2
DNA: TGTGCCAGCAGCCGAGACGCGGGAGCCTATGGCTACACCTTC
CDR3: CASSRDAGAYGYTF

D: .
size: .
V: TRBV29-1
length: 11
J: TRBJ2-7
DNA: TGCAGCGTTGCGACTGTCTACGAGCAGTACTTC
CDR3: CSVATVYEQYF

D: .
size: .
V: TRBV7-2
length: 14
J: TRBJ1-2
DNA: TGTGCCAGCAGCTTCATGTGGGGGAGCTATGGCTACACCTTC
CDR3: CASSFMWGSYGYTF

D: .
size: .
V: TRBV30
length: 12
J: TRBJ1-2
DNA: TGTGCCTGGAGTGGGGGACCCTATGGCTACACCTTC
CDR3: CAWSGGPYGYTF

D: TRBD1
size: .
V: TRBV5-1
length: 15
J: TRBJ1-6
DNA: TGCGCCAGCCATGGGGGAGACAGGGATAATTCACCCCTCCACTTT
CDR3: CASHGGDRDNSPLHF

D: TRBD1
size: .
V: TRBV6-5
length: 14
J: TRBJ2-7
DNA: TGTGCCAGCAGAGCGACAGGGGAATCCTACGAGCAGTACTTC
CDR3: CASRATGESYEQYF

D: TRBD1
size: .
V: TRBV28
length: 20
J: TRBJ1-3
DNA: TGTGCCAGCAGTTTTTCGGTTAGTCCCGGGACAGGTCGATCTGGAAACACCATATATTTT
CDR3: CASSFSVSPGTGRSGNTIYF

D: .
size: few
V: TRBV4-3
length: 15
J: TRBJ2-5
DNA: TGCGCCAGCAGCCAAGATACCGGGGGTGGAGAGACCCAGTACTTC
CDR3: CASSQDTGGGETQYF

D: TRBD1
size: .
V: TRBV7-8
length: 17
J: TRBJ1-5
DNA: TGTGCCAGCAGCTCGGGACAGGGGGTCGGTGGCAATCAGCCCCAGCATTTT
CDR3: CASSSGQGVGGNQPQHF

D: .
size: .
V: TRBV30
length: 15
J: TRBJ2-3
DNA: TGTGCCTGGAGTGTGGGGAAAGCTAGCACAGATACGCAGTATTTT
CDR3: CAWSVGKASTDTQYF

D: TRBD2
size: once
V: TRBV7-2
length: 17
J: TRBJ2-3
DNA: TGTGCCAGCAGCCTGACTAGCGGGGGGGTTAGCACAGATACGCAGTATTTT
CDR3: CASSLTSGGVSTDTQYF

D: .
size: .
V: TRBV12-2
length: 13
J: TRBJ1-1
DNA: TGTGCAAGTCGCTTAAGGAGGGGCACTGAAGCTTTCTTT
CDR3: CASRLRRGTEAFF

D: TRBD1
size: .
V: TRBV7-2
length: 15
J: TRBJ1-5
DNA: TGTGCCAGCAGCCCCTGGACAGGGAGCAATCAGCCCCAGCATTTT
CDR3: CASSPWTGSNQPQHF

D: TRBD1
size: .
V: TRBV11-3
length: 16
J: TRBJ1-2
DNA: TGTGCCAGCAGCTTAGAGGGGAGACAGGGAAACTATGGCTACACCTTC
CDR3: CASSLEGRQGNYGYTF

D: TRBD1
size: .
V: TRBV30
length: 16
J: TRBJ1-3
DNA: TGTGCCTGGAGTGACACAGGGGGATACTCTGGAAACACCATATATTTT
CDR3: CAWSDTGGYSGNTIYF

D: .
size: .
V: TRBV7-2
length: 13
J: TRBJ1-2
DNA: TGTGCCAGCAGCTTTACGGCTTTGGATGGCTACACCTTC
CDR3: CASSFTALDGYTF

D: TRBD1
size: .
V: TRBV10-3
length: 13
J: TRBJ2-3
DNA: TGTGCCATCAGTACAGGGGACACAGATACGCAGTATTTT
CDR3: CAISTGDTDTQYF

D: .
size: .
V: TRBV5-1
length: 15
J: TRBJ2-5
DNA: TGCGCCAGCAGACCCGACGGGACGACCGAAGAGACCCAGTACTTC
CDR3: CASRPDGTTEETQYF

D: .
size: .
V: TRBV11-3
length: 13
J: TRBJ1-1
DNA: TGTGCCAGCAGCTTGTCACTGAACACTGAAGCTTTCTTT
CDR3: CASSLSLNTEAFF

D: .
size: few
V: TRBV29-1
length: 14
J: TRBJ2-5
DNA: TGCAGCGTTGTGGGCCAAACCCCTCAAGAGACCCAGTACTTC
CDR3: CSVVGQTPQETQYF